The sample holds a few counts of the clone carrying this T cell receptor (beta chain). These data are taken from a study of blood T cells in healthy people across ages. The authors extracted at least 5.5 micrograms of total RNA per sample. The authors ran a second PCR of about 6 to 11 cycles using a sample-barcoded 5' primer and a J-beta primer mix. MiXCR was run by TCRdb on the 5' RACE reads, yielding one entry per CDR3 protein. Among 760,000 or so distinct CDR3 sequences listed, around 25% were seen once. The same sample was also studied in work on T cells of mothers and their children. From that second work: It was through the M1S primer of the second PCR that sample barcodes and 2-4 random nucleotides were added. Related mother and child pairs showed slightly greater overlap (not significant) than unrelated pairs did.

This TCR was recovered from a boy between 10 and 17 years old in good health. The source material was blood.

CDR3 sequence: CASSQELAGATATYEQYF. The CDR3 DNA reads TGTGCCAGCAGCCAAGAGTTAGCGGGGGCCACCGCTACCTACGAGCAGTACTTC. This chain links TRBV4-2 with TRBJ2-5, with 9 bases fitting TRBD2. The J call could be wrong; TRBJ2-7 is a better fit for the DNA end. The germline gives CDR1 LGHNA, CDR2 YNFKEQ. The CDR3 is 18 residues long.